This T cell receptor (beta chain) was retrieved from a study of cytomegalovirus exposure and HLA in healthy donors. Use of 60 Vbeta and 13 Jbeta primers characterized the PCR. Profiled with immunoSEQ multiplex PCR; TCRdb holds only in-frame clones, not every one. Among some 150,000 clones listed, less than 85% were seen once. Germline CDR1 is LGHNA and CDR2 is YSLEER. V lost 0 bases, J lost 7 bases, and 7 bases stayed unmatched. This CDR3 has 17 residues. The sequence came from a man aged 40-50 years in good health and CMV-seronegative. The V and J genes are TRBV4-3 and TRBJ2-5, with 14 nucleotides matching TRBD2. The sequenced sample was PBMCs. The DNA of the CDR3 is TGCGCCAGCAGCCAAGATAGGGGACTAGCGGGGGCGGGGACCCAGTACTTC. Its protein product is CASSQDRGLAGAGTQYF.